The entry below gives a single T cell receptor (beta chain) sequence along with its context. The antigen is undetermined. This sample was taken from a study of vaccination and CD4 T cells after COVID-19. The treatment: approximately 9-day PBMC culture with coronavirus spike peptide pools or control peptides (ViraFEST assay). Germline V CDR1 and CDR2: DFQATT, SNEGSKA (reference sequence). This CDR3 region has 13 residues. The V gene lost 6 bases and the J gene lost 0 bases, with 9 bases spanning the gap. An Oncomine TCR Beta short-read assay was used to sequence the DNA from cultured CD4+ T cells. TCRdb itself ran the PCR reads through MiXCR, one entry per CDR3 protein. This repertoire shows approximately 19,000 distinct CDR3 sequences, 50% to 65% found once; its top ten account for about 8%.

The sequencing input was CD4+ T cells from blood, cultured in vitro. The TCR originated in a human donor who had recovered from COVID-19. This chain joins TRBV20-1 and TRBJ2-4; no clear D. CDR3 loop: CSAMLLAKNIQYF. The CDR3 DNA follows: TGCAGTGCCATGCTCCTAGCCAAAAACATTCAGTACTTC.